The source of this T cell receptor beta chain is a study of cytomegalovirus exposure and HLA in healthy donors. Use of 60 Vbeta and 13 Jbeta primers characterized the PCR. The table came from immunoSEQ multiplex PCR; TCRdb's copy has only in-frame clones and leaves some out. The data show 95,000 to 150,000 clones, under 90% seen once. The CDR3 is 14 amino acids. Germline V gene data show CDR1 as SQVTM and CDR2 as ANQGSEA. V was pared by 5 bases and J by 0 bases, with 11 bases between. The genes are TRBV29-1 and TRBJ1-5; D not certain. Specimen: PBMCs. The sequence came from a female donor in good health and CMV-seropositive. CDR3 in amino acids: CSVIDTNSNQPQHF. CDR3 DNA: TGCAGCGTTATTGACACCAATAGCAATCAGCCCCAGCATTTT. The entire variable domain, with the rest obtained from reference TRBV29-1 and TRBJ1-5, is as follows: SAVISQKPSRDICQRGTSLTIQCQVDSQVTMMFWYRQQPGQSLTLIATANQGSEATYESGFVIDKFPISRPNLTFSTLTVSNMSPEDSSIYLCSVIDTNSNQPQHFGDGTRLSIL.